These T cell receptor beta chains were read from a single sample in a study of T cells in Graves' hyperthyroidism and ophthalmopathy. TCRdb fed the multiplex PCR reads into MiXCR, producing one record per CDR3 protein. The sample records 500,000 to 700,000 distinct CDR3 sequences, 15% to 20% being singletons. The sequenced sample consisted of blood. The receptors originated from a woman under 30 with Graves' hyperthyroidism. Both conserved end residues are part of each CDR3. The D gene is left open where the match is weak. Clone size is not always given. Where it is, it says once, few, many or a class for expanded clones.

J | D | size | V | DNA | CDR3
TRBJ2-1 | NA | many | TRBV11-2 | TGTGCCAGCAGCTTTTTCCCGGGGAGCTCCTACAATGAGCAGTTCTTC | CASSFFPGSSYNEQFF
TRBJ2-6 | NA | once | TRBV19 | TGTGCCAGTGGACGTCAAGTCTCTGGGGCCAACGTCCTGACTTTC | CASGRQVSGANVLTF
TRBJ2-3 | TRBD2 | NA | TRBV4-2 | TGTGCCAGCAGCCAAGCACGACTAGCGGTCACAGATACGCAGTATTTT | CASSQARLAVTDTQYF
TRBJ1-2 | NA | NA | TRBV5-1 | TGCACCAGCAGCGTGGACAGCTATGGCTACACCTTC | CTSSVDSYGYTF
TRBJ2-5 | TRBD1 | few | TRBV20-1 | TGCAGTGCTAGTCCTACAGGGGGAGAGACCCAGTACTTC | CSASPTGGETQYF
TRBJ2-3 | NA | NA | TRBV10-1 | TGCGCCAGCACCGGGGACTCAACCGGGGATACGCAGTATTTT | CASTGDSTGDTQYF
TRBJ2-3 | NA | NA | TRBV29-1 | TGCAGCGTAGCGCCCGGGACTGGAGCAGATACGCAGTATTTT | CSVAPGTGADTQYF
TRBJ2-7 | NA | many | TRBV7-2 | TGTGCCAGCAGCGACCCCTCCCGCCCTTACGAGCAGTACTTC | CASSDPSRPYEQYF
TRBJ2-1 | NA | many | TRBV12-3/TRBV12-4 | TGTGCCAGCAGCCATAGCAAGGCCCGGGCCGGCAATGAGCAGTTCTTC | CASSHSKARAGNEQFF
TRBJ1-2 | NA | NA | TRBV24-1 | TGTGCCACCAGTGCCGGGACCAGAGAGGCCTATGGCTACACCTTC | CATSAGTREAYGYTF
TRBJ2-2 | TRBD2 | NA | TRBV2 | TGTGCCAGCAAGACTAGCGGTGGGACCGGGGAGCTGTTTTTT | CASKTSGGTGELFF
TRBJ2-7 | TRBD2 | many | TRBV6-2/TRBV6-3 | TGTGCCAGCAGTCCCATTGGTAGCGGGGCCTACGAGCAGTACTTC | CASSPIGSGAYEQYF
TRBJ2-2 | NA | NA | TRBV24-1 | TGTGCCACCAGTGATTTGGGGGGGTCTCCCACCAACACCGGGGAGCTGTTTTTT | CATSDLGGSPTNTGELFF
TRBJ1-1 | NA | many | TRBV9 | TGTGCCAGCAGCGTAGCTGGCATGAACACTGAAGCTTTCTTT | CASSVAGMNTEAFF
TRBJ1-1 | NA | many | TRBV2 | TGTGCCAGCAGTGAAAGGAGGGGGGGGACTGAAGCTTTCTTT | CASSERRGGTEAFF
TRBJ2-1 | TRBD2 | few | TRBV24-1 | TGTGCCACCAGGAGCGGGAGGATCCATGAGCAGTTCTTC | CATRSGRIHEQFF
TRBJ1-3 | NA | many | TRBV2 | TGTGCCAGCAGAGGAGCGGAGGGAAACACCATATATTTT | CASRGAEGNTIYF
TRBJ2-7 | NA | many | TRBV7-9 | TGTGCCAGCAGCTTAGGGTGGGATCTTTACGAGCAGTACTTC | CASSLGWDLYEQYF
TRBJ1-2 | NA | NA | TRBV24-1 | TGTGCCACCAGTGTAGGGGCAAGCTATGGCTACACCTTC | CATSVGASYGYTF
TRBJ2-2 | NA | NA | TRBV24-1 | TGTGCCACCAGTGATTTCCCTCCGGGGACCGGGGAGCTGTTTTTT | CATSDFPPGTGELFF
TRBJ1-1 | NA | few | TRBV15 | TGTGCCACCAGCAGTTATCTAGGCGAATCAGCTTTCTTT | CATSSYLGESAFF
TRBJ2-7 | NA | few | TRBV29-1 | TGCAGCGTGTCGACAGAGAGCTCCTACGAGCAGTACTTC | CSVSTESSYEQYF
TRBJ2-3 | NA | many | TRBV20-1 | TGCAGTGCTAGTAATTGGCGGGTCCAACAGATAACGCAGTATTTT | CSASNWRVQQITQYF
TRBJ2-7 | TRBD1 | many | TRBV7-2 | TGTGCCAGCAGCTTACATGGACAGGGCTACGAGCAGTACTTC | CASSLHGQGYEQYF
TRBJ1-6 | NA | many | TRBV12-3/TRBV12-4 | TGTGCCAGCAGTTTATTGGGATCCTATAATTCACCCCTCCACTTT | CASSLLGSYNSPLHF
TRBJ2-5 | NA | few | TRBV20-1 | TGCAGTGCCGCCACAGGGAAAGATAGTTTGGAGACCCAGTACTTC | CSAATGKDSLETQYF
TRBJ2-7 | TRBD1 | NA | TRBV28 | TGTGCCAGCAGCCCGACAGGGCCCGCCTACGAGCAGTACTTC | CASSPTGPAYEQYF
TRBJ2-1 | NA | many | TRBV24-1 | TGTGCCACGGGGGGGCGGTCCTACAATGAGCAGTTCTTC | CATGGRSYNEQFF
TRBJ1-1 | NA | NA | TRBV14 | TGTGCCAGCAGCCAAGTCGGCAGGCTCATGAACACTGAAGCTTTCTTT | CASSQVGRLMNTEAFF
TRBJ1-3 | TRBD1 | NA | TRBV15 | TGTGCCACCAGCAGAGATGGGCCGGGACAGGGGACTGGAAACACCATATATTTT | CATSRDGPGQGTGNTIYF